This T cell receptor (beta chain) was identified during a study of T cells in Graves' hyperthyroidism and ophthalmopathy. Whole-study findings and limits: Before onset, ophthalmopathy was predicted by the model a median 6.5 months earlier.

This CDR3 has 15 residues. CDR1 is SGHRS, CDR2 YFSETQ, per germline. V dropped 0 bases and J dropped 1 base, with 8 bases sitting between them. Researchers took RNA transcripts and amplified the TCR beta CDR3 regions from them. HTBI primers were used for first-round RT-PCR of the TCR CDR3. TCRdb ran MiXCR on the multiplex PCR reads and lists one entry per CDR3 protein. The table has approximately 400,000 distinct CDR3 sequences, approximately 14% seen once. To note about this clonotype: Its antigen is unidentified.

V gene TRBV5-1 combines with J gene TRBJ1-5, with D possibly being TRBD1 (5 bases). The clonotype originates from a woman aged 60 to 75 with Graves' hyperthyroidism. Input material: blood. CDR3 nucleotide sequence: TGCGCCAGCAGCTTGGGGGGGGAAAGCAATCAGCCCCAGCATTTT. Amino acid sequence: CASSLGGESNQPQHF.